This T cell receptor beta chain appears in the sequencing data of a study of CD8 T cells in ankylosing spondylitis. Overall study results and limits: Disease-linked clones bore a CD8+ phenotype and were relatively rare in peripheral blood. Several highly homologous variants made up a TCR beta motif that seemed to typify ankylosing spondylitis blood.

Per the germline V gene, CDR1 is SEHNR and CDR2 is FQNEAQ (reference sequence). CDR3 length equals 15 residues. V dropped 5 bases and J dropped 11; count of bases not matched to a gene: 11. This clonotype was seen a few times. Antigen unknown. TCRdb called the 5' RACE reads again in MiXCR, with one record for every CDR3 protein. Among more than 600,000 distinct CDR3 sequences, 15% to 20% were seen once, and the ten largest hold 19%. The sequence derives from a male donor with ankylosing spondylitis. The chain couples TRBV7-9 to TRBJ1-4, with 10 nucleotides matching TRBD1. Specimen: blood, either unsorted or a sorted T cell fraction (not recorded which). DNA for the CDR3: TGTGCCAGCAGCCCGGGACAGGGGTCTTTCCGGAAACTGTTTTTT. This sequence encodes CASSPGQGSFRKLFF.